Listed below are T cell receptor beta chains from one sample, sequenced in a study of beta chain features in type 1 diabetes. Generated by immunoSEQ multiplex PCR, the TCRdb table keeps only in-frame clones and is missing some. The sample yields about 340,000 clones, about 13% seen once. The source material was naive CD4+ T cells from blood. The receptors here all came from a woman aged 18-35 years with type 1 diabetes. CDR3s include the opening cysteine and the closing phenylalanine or tryptophan. The D gene is left open where the match is weak. Where a row states a size, it is once, few, many or the class of an expanded clone; other rows omit it.

V	size	J	D	CDR3	DNA
TRBV25-1	NA	TRBJ2-5	NA	CASSGQGWQQETQYF	TGTGCCAGCAGTGGGCAGGGGTGGCAACAAGAGACCCAGTACTTC
TRBV7-6	NA	TRBJ2-2	TRBD2	CASSLASGIMTGELFF	TGTGCCAGCAGCTTAGCTAGCGGGATAATGACCGGGGAGCTGTTTTTT
TRBV4-1	NA	TRBJ1-5	NA	CASSQDLDQPQHF	TGCGCCAGCAGCCAAGATCTAGATCAGCCCCAGCATTTT
TRBV5-1	few	TRBJ2-3	NA	CASSLGPGLQDTQYF	TGCGCCAGCAGCTTGGGACCGGGTCTCCAAGATACGCAGTATTTT
TRBV5-4	NA	TRBJ2-5	TRBD2	CASSLTSGRTQETQYF	TGTGCCAGCAGCCTGACTAGCGGGAGGACCCAAGAGACCCAGTACTTC
TRBV29-1	few	TRBJ2-5	NA	CSVGPRLSKETQYF	TGCAGCGTTGGCCCCCGACTATCCAAAGAGACCCAGTACTTC
TRBV18	few	TRBJ1-1	NA	CASSLGRSTEAFF	TGTGCCAGCTCGTTGGGTCGGAGCACTGAAGCTTTCTTT
TRBV5-1	few	TRBJ1-1	TRBD1	CASSLSLQGYTEAFF	TGCGCCAGCAGCTTGTCCTTACAGGGGTACACTGAAGCTTTCTTT
TRBV25-1	NA	TRBJ2-5	NA	CASMDRIQETQYF	TGTGCCAGCATGGACAGAATACAAGAGACCCAGTACTTC
TRBV7-6	few	TRBJ2-2	TRBD1	CASSSGQGNTGELFF	TGTGCCAGCAGCTCGGGACAGGGGAACACCGGGGAGCTGTTTTTT
TRBV7-2	NA	TRBJ1-5	NA	CASSLDRETQPQHF	TGTGCCAGCAGCTTAGACAGGGAGACTCAGCCCCAGCATTTT
TRBV21-1	few	TRBJ1-2	NA	CASSTSATGYGYTF	TGTGCCAGCAGCACATCCGCAACGGGGTATGGCTACACCTTC
TRBV11-2	few	TRBJ1-2	NA	CASSFVSVGGVGYTF	TGTGCCAGCAGCTTCGTCTCGGTAGGAGGGGTTGGCTACACCTTC
TRBV7-2	few	TRBJ1-2	NA	CASSSAGTDHGYTF	TGTGCCAGCAGCTCCGCGGGGACTGACCATGGCTACACCTTC
TRBV20-1	few	TRBJ2-3	NA	CSATGTDTQYF	TGCAGTGCTACGGGGACAGATACGCAGTATTTT
TRBV7-9	NA	TRBJ2-1	TRBD2	CASSPSRQTSGSFDEQFF	TGTGCCAGCAGCCCCAGCAGACAGACTAGCGGGAGTTTCGATGAGCAGTTCTTC
TRBV18	NA	TRBJ1-1	NA	CASSPDQGNTEAFF	TGTGCCAGCTCACCAGATCAGGGTAACACTGAAGCTTTCTTT
TRBV9	NA	TRBJ2-3	TRBD2	CASSVVGLAGVKYF	TGTGCCAGCAGCGTAGTAGGACTAGCGGGAGTGAAGTATTTT
TRBV11-3	few	TRBJ2-1	NA	CASSLTHADNEQFF	TGTGCCAGCAGCCTGACCCACGCGGACAATGAGCAGTTCTTC
TRBV14	few	TRBJ2-1	TRBD2	CASSHLAGARNEQFF	TGTGCCAGCAGCCACCTAGCGGGAGCACGCAATGAGCAGTTCTTC
TRBV6-6	NA	TRBJ2-1	NA	CASSPPPSGTYNEQFF	TGTGCCAGCAGTCCCCCCCCGAGCGGTACCTACAATGAGCAGTTCTTC
TRBV7-2	few	TRBJ2-1	NA	CASSFGGGQFF	TGTGCCAGCAGCTTTGGGGGCGGGCAGTTCTTC
TRBV7-2	NA	TRBJ2-3	NA	CASSDRKRVGTDTQYF	TGTGCCAGCAGCGACCGAAAGCGGGTAGGCACAGATACGCAGTATTTT
TRBV15	NA	TRBJ2-7	NA	CATSRVPLTSRGYEQYF	TGTGCCACCAGCAGAGTTCCCCTGACTAGTCGGGGCTACGAGCAGTACTTC
TRBV29-1	NA	TRBJ1-3	TRBD1	CSVRDRDRGKGNTIYF	TGCAGCGTCCGTGACCGAGACAGGGGAAAAGGAAACACCATATATTTT
TRBV4-2	NA	TRBJ2-1	TRBD2	CASSPSPGLAGGNEQFF	TGTGCCAGCAGCCCAAGCCCGGGACTAGCGGGAGGCAATGAGCAGTTCTTC
TRBV4-2	NA	TRBJ2-5	NA	CASSQDSTAILETQYF	TGTGCCAGCAGCCAAGATAGTACTGCGATCTTGGAGACCCAGTACTTC
TRBV18	few	TRBJ1-5	NA	CASSWAEVHQPQHF	TGTGCCAGCTCCTGGGCGGAGGTCCATCAGCCCCAGCATTTT
TRBV4-3	NA	TRBJ2-3	TRBD1	CASSQDVRDRGIDTQYF	TGCGCCAGCAGCCAAGATGTACGGGACAGGGGGATAGATACGCAGTATTTT
TRBV6-5	NA	TRBJ1-1	NA	CASSYSVNTEAFF	TGTGCCAGCAGTTATTCTGTGAACACTGAAGCTTTCTTT
TRBV13	few	TRBJ2-1	NA	CASSLGLILGAQFF	TGTGCCAGCAGCTTAGGCCTAATTCTGGGGGCCCAGTTCTTC
TRBV7-9	NA	TRBJ2-7	TRBD2	CASSSASGLADNYEQYF	TGTGCCAGCAGCTCCGCCTCGGGACTAGCGGACAACTACGAGCAGTACTTC
TRBV28	NA	TRBJ1-5	NA	CASSPFTGNGGETAAQHF	TGTGCCAGCAGTCCTTTTACCGGCAACGGGGGGGAGACAGCAGCCCAGCATTTT
TRBV6-1	few	TRBJ1-1	TRBD1	CASYLTGTDTEAFF	TGTGCCAGCTACCTGACAGGGACTGACACTGAAGCTTTCTTT
TRBV12-5	NA	TRBJ1-2	TRBD1	CASGFSLGTGNYGYTF	TGTGCTAGTGGTTTTTCTCTAGGGACAGGGAACTATGGCTACACCTTC
TRBV2	NA	TRBJ2-5	TRBD2	CASRPGLAGSQETQYF	TGTGCCAGCAGACCAGGACTAGCGGGATCCCAAGAGACCCAGTACTTC
TRBV14	NA	TRBJ2-6	TRBD1	CASSRDRGHSGANVLTF	TGTGCCAGCAGCCGGGACAGGGGTCACTCTGGGGCCAACGTCCTGACTTTC
TRBV5-1	NA	TRBJ2-2	NA	CASSGAEYTGELFF	TGCGCCAGCAGCGGAGCGGAGTACACCGGGGAGCTGTTTTTT
TRBV7-9	few	TRBJ1-1	TRBD1	CASSSGTGLNTEAFF	TGTGCCAGCAGCTCAGGGACAGGGCTGAACACTGAAGCTTTCTTT